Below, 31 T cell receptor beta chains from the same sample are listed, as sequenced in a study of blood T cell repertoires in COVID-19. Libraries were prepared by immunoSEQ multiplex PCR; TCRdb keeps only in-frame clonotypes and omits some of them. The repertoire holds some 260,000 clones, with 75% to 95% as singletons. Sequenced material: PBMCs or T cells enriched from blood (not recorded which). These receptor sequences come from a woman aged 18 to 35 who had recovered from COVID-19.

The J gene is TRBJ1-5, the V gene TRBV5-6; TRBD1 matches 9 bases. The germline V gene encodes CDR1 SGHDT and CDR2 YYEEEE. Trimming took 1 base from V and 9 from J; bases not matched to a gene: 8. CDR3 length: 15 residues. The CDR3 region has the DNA TGTGCCAGCAGCTTGAAGGGACAGGGTATTTGGCCCCAGCATTTT. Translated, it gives CASSLKGQGIWPQHF.

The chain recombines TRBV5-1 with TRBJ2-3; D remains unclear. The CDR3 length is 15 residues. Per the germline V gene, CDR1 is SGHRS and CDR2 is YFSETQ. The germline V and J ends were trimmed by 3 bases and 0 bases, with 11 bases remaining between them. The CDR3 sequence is CASSSERPSTDTQYF. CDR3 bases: TGCGCCAGCAGCTCCGAGCGCCCTAGCACAGATACGCAGTATTTT.

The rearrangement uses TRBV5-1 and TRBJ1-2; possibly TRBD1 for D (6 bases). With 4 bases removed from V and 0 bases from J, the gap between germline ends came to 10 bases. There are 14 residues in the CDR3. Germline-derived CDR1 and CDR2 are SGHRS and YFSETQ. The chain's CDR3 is CASSPDSANYGYTF. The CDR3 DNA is TGCGCCAGCAGCCCGGACAGCGCTAACTATGGCTACACCTTC.

Here the CDR3 reads CASSIDMAAAYGYTF. CDR3 DNA: TGTGCCAGTAGTATAGATATGGCAGCGGCTTATGGCTACACCTTC. This chain connects TRBV19 to TRBJ1-2, with D uncertain. V was pared by 0 bases and J by 5 bases, with 13 bases between. This CDR3 is 15 amino acids long. The germline V gene encodes CDR1 LNHDA and CDR2 SQIVND (reference sequence).

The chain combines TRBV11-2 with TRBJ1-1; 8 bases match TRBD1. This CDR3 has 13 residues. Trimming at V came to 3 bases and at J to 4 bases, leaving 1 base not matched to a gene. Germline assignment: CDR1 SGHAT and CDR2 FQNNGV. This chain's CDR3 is CASSFRGPTEAFF. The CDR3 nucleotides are TGTGCCAGCAGCTTCAGGGGGCCCACTGAAGCTTTCTTT. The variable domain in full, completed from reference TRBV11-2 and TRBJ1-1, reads EAGVAQSPRYKIIEKRQSVAFWCNPISGHATLYWYQQILGQGPKLLIQFQNNGVVDDSQLPKDRFSAERLKGVDSTLKIQPAKLEDSAVYLCASSFRGPTEAFFGQGTRLTVV.

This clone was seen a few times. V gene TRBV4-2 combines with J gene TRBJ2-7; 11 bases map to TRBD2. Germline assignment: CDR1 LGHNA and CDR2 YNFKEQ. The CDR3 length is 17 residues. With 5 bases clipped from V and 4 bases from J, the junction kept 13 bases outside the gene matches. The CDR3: CASSSEHTSGSLYEQYF. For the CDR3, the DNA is TGTGCCAGCAGCAGCGAGCACACTAGCGGGAGTCTGTACGAGCAGTACTTC.

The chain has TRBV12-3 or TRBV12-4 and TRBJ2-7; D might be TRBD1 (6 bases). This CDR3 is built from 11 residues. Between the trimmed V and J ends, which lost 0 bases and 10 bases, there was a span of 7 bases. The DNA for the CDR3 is TGTGCCAGCAGTTTAGCGGGGGCACAGTACTTC. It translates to CASSLAGAQYF.

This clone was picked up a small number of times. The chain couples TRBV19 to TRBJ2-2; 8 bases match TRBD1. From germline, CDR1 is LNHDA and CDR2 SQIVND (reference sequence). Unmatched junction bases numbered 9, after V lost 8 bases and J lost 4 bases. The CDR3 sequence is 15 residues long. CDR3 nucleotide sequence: TGTGCCAGTCGAGGGCAGGGGGCGCGCACCGGGGAGCTGTTTTTT. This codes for CASRGQGARTGELFF.

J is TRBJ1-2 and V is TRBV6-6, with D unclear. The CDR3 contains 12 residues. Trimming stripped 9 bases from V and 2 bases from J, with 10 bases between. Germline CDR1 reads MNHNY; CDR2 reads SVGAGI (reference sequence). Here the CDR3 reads CASREGNYGYTF. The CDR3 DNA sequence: TGTGCCAGTCGGGAGGGCAACTATGGCTACACCTTC.

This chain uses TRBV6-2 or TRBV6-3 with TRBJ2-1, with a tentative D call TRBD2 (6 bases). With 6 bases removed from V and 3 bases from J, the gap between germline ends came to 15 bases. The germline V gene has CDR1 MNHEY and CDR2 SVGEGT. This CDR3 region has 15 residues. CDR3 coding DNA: TGTGCCAGCAGCAACCCTCGGCGGGGCTACAATGAGCAGTTCTTC. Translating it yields CASSNPRRGYNEQFF.

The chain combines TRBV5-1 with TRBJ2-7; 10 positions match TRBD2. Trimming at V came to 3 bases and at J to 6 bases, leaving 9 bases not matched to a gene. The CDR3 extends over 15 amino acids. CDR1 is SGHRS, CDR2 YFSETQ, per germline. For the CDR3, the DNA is TGCGCCAGCAGCTCAAGAGGACTAGCGGCACTCGAGCAGTACTTC. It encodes CASSSRGLAALEQYF.

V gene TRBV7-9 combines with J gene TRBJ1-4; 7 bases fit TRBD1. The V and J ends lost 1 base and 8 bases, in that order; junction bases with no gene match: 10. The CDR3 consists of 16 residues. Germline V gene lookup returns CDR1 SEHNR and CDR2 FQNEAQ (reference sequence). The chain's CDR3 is CASSLGPRGRDEKLFF. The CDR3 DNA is TGTGCCAGCAGCTTAGGCCCCAGGGGGAGAGACGAAAAACTGTTTTTT. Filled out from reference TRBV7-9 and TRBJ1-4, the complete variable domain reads DTGVSQNPRHKITKRGQNVTFRCDPISEHNRLYWYRQTLGQGPEFLTYFQNEAQLEKSRLLSDRFSAERPKGSFSTLEIQRTEQGDSAMYLCASSLGPRGRDEKLFFGSGTQLSVL.

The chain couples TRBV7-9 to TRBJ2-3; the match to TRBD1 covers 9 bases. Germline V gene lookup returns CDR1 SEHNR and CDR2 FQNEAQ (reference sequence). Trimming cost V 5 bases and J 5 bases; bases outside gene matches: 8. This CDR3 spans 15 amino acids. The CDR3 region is CASSVGTGMIDTQYF. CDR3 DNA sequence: TGTGCCAGCAGCGTCGGGACAGGGATGATAGATACGCAGTATTTT.

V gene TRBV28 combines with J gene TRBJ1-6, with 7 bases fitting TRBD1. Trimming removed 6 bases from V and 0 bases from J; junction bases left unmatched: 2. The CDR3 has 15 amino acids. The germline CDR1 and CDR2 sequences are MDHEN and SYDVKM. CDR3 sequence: CASSHRGSYNSPLHF. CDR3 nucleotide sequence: TGTGCCAGCAGCCACAGGGGCTCCTATAATTCACCCCTCCACTTT.

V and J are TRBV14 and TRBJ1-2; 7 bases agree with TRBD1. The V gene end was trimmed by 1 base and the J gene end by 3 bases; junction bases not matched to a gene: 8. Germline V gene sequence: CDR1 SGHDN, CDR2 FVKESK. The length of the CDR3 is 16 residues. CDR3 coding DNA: TGTGCCAGCAGCCAAGTAGACAGGGACTTGGACTATGGCTACACCTTC. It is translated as CASSQVDRDLDYGYTF. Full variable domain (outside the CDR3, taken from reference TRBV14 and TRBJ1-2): EAGVTQFPSHSVIEKGQTVTLRCDPISGHDNLYWYRRVMGKEIKFLLHFVKESKQDESGMPNNRFLAERTGGTYSTLKVQPAELEDSGVYFCASSQVDRDLDYGYTFGSGTRLTVV.

This CDR3 is CASSYSRGLGEQFF. CDR3 bases: TGTGCCAGCAGTTACTCTCGCGGGTTGGGTGAGCAGTTCTTC. The V call is TRBV6-5, the J call TRBJ2-1; the D gene is possibly TRBD2 (5 bases). CDR1 is MNHEY, CDR2 SVGAGI, per germline. V shed 0 bases and J shed 9 bases, with 12 bases lying between them. The CDR3 length is 14 residues.

The CDR3: CASSLVQGDSYEQYF. The CDR3 region has the DNA TGTGCCAGCAGCTTAGTTCAGGGGGACTCCTACGAGCAGTACTTC. V is TRBV7-9 and J is TRBJ2-7, with 7 bases fitting TRBD1. From germline, CDR1 is SEHNR and CDR2 FQNEAQ (reference sequence). The CDR3 spans 15 residues. The J segment lost 0 bases and the V segment lost 1 base, leaving 3 bases of the junction unmatched.

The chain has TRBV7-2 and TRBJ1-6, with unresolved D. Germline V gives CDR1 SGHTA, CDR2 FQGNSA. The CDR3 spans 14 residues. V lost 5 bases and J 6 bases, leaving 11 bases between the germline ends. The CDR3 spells CASSPEVPNSPLHF. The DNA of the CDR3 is TGTGCCAGCAGCCCCGAGGTCCCTAATTCACCCCTCCACTTT.

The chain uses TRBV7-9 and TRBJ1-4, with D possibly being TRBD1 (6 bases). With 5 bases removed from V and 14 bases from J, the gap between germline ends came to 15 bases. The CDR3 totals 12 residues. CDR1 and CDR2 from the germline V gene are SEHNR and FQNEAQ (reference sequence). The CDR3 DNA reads TGTGCCAGCAGCCTAAACACCGGACAGCTGTTTTTT. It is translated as CASSLNTGQLFF. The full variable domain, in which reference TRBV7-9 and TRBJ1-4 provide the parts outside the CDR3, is DTGVSQNPRHKITKRGQNVTFRCDPISEHNRLYWYRQTLGQGPEFLTYFQNEAQLEKSRLLSDRFSAERPKGSFSTLEIQRTEQGDSAMYLCASSLNTGQLFFGSGTQLSVL.

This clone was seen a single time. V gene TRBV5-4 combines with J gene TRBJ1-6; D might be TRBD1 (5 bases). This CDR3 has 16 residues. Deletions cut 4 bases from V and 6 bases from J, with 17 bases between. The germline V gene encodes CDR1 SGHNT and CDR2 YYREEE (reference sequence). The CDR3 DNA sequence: TGTGCCAGCAGCCCTGGCGTGGGGCAGCTTAATTCACCCCTCCACTTT. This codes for CASSPGVGQLNSPLHF.

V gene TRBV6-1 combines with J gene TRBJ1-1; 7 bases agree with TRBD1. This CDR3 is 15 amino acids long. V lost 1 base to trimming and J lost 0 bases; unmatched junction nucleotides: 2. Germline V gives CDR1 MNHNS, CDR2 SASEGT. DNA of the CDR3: TGTGCCAGCAGTGAAGTAGGGACAGTGAACACTGAAGCTTTCTTT. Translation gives CASSEVGTVNTEAFF.

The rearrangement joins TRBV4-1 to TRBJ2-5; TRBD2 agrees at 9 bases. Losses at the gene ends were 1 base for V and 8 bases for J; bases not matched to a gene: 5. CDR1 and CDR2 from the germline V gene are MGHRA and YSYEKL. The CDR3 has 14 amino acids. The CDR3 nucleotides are TGCGCCAGCAGCCAAGGCCCTAGCGGGGCTACCCAGTACTTC. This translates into CASSQGPSGATQYF.

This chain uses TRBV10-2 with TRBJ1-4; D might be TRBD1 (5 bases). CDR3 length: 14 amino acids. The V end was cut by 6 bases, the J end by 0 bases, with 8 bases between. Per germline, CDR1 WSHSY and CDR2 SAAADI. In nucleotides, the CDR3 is TGCGCCAGCAGCCAGGGTGCAACTAATGAAAAACTGTTTTTT. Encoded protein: CASSQGATNEKLFF.

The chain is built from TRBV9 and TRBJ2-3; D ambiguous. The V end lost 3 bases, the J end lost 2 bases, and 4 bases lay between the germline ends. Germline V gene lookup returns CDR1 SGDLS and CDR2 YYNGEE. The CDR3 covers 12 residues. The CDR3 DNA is TGTGCCAGCAGCGGTAACACAGATACGCAGTATTTT. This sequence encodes CASSGNTDTQYF.

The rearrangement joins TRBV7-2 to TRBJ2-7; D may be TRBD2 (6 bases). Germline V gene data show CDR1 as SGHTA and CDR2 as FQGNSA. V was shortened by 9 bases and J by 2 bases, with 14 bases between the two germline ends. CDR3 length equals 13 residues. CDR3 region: CASSSAGTYEQYF. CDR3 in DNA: TGTGCCAGTTCATCCGCGGGGACCTACGAGCAGTACTTC.

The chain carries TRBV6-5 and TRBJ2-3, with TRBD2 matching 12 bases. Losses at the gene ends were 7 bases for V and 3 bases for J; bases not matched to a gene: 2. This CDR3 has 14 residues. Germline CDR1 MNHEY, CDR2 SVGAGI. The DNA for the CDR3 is TGTGCCAGCACCACTAGCGGGGGGACAGATACGCAGTATTTT. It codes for CASTTSGGTDTQYF.

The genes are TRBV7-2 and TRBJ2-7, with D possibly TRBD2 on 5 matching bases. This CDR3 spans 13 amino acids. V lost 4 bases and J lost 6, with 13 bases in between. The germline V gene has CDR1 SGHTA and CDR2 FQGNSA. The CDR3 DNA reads TGTGCCAGCAGCTCTGGAGGTTTCGGCGAGCAGTACTTC. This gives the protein CASSSGGFGEQYF.

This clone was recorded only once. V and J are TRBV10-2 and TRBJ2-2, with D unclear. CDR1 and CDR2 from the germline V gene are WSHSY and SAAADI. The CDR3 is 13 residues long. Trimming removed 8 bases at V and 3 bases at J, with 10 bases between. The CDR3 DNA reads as TGCGCCAGCGGGCAGCTGTACACCGGGGAGCTGTTTTTT. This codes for CASGQLYTGELFF.

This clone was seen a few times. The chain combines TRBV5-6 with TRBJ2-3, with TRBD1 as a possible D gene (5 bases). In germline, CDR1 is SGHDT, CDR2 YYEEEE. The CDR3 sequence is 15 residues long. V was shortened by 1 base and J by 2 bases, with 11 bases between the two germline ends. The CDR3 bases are TGTGCCAGCAGCTTGACAGGTGACACCACAGATACGCAGTATTTT. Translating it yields CASSLTGDTTDTQYF. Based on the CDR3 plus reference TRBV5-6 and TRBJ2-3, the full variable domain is DAGVTQSPTHLIKTRGQQVTLRCSPKSGHDTVSWYQQALGQGPQFIFQYYEEEERQRGNFPDRFSGHQFPNYSSELNVNALLLGDSALYLCASSLTGDTTDTQYFGPGTRLTVL.

The CDR3 sequence is CASSFRRFLTYEQYF. The CDR3 DNA reads as TGTGCCAGCAGTTTTCGCAGGTTCTTGACCTACGAGCAGTACTTC. The chain combines TRBV28 with TRBJ2-7; the D is unclear. Germline V lookup: CDR1 MDHEN, CDR2 SYDVKM. The germline V and J ends were trimmed by 3 bases and 2 bases, with 14 bases remaining between them. The CDR3 spans 15 residues.

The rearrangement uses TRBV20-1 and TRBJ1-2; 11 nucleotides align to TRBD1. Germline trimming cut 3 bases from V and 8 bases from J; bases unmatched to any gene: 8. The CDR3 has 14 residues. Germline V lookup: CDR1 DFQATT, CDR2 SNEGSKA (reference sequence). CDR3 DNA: TGCAGTGCTAGTTTTATGGACAGGGGGCTCGGCTACACCTTC. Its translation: CSASFMDRGLGYTF.